Below, 13 T cell receptor beta chains from the same sample are listed, as sequenced in a study of cytomegalovirus exposure and HLA in healthy donors. Repertoires were generated with immunoSEQ multiplex PCR, while TCRdb's copy carries only in-frame clones and drops some. The sample includes 150,000 or so clones, roughly 91% of them seen just once. Sequencing was carried out using PBMCs. The receptors were sampled from a woman between 18 and 29 years old in good health and CMV-seropositive.

This chain connects TRBV11-3 to TRBJ1-1; D remains unclear. Germline CDR1 reads SGHNT; CDR2 reads YENEEA. V was shortened by 0 bases and J by 4 bases, with 3 bases between the two germline ends. The CDR3 totals 12 residues. The CDR3 loop reads CASSLDSTEAFF. For the CDR3, the DNA is TGTGCCAGCAGCTTAGACAGCACTGAAGCTTTCTTT.

The chain uses TRBV9 and TRBJ1-2, with D unclear. Trimming removed 4 bases at V and 8 bases at J, with 15 bases between. The CDR3 totals 13 residues. Germline values: CDR1 SGDLS, CDR2 YYNGEE. For the CDR3, the DNA is TGTGCCAGCAGCTCAGAGGTCGTAAGCGGCTACACCTTC. Encoded protein: CASSSEVVSGYTF.

In this sample, this clone turned up a few times. J is TRBJ2-1 and V is TRBV7-2; possible D gene TRBD2, 5 bases. Germline V gene lookup returns CDR1 SGHTA and CDR2 FQGNSA. CDR3 length equals 15 residues. The ends were cut back, 6 bases at V and 0 bases at J, with 12 bases in the middle. CDR3 coding DNA: TGTGCCAGCAGGCCCGCTGGGAGCTCCTACAATGAGCAGTTCTTC. It translates to CASRPAGSSYNEQFF.

The rearrangement links TRBV5-6 to TRBJ2-7; D might be TRBD1 (7 bases). The CDR3 spans 17 residues. The V gene lost 4 bases and the J gene lost 0 bases, with 20 bases spanning the gap. Germline V CDR1 and CDR2: SGHDT, YYEEEE. DNA for the CDR3: TGTGCCAGCAGCGTCGCAGCAGGGGGACTCCTCTCCTACGAGCAGTACTTC. It translates to CASSVAAGGLLSYEQYF. Supplemented by reference TRBV5-6 and TRBJ2-7, the full variable domain reads DAGVTQSPTHLIKTRGQQVTLRCSPKSGHDTVSWYQQALGQGPQFIFQYYEEEERQRGNFPDRFSGHQFPNYSSELNVNALLLGDSALYLCASSVAAGGLLSYEQYFGPGTRLTVT.

J is TRBJ2-1 and V is TRBV2; 7 nucleotides match TRBD2. The germline CDR1 and CDR2 sequences are SNHLY and FYNNEI. This CDR3 region has 16 residues. The junction had 12 bases not matched to a gene; V was cut back by 0 bases and J by 10 bases. The CDR3 spells CASSEAGGLAGREQFF. The CDR3 bases are TGTGCCAGCAGTGAAGCGGGAGGGCTAGCCGGCCGCGAGCAGTTCTTC.

The genes are TRBV30 and TRBJ1-1; tentatively, D is TRBD1 (6 bases). CDR3 size: 13 residues. Germline V gene lookup returns CDR1 GTSNPN and CDR2 SVGIG (reference sequence). With 4 bases removed from V and 1 base from J, the gap between germline ends came to 10 bases. This chain's CDR3 is CAWIEDRNTEAFF. In nucleotides, the CDR3 is TGTGCCTGGATCGAGGACAGGAACACTGAAGCTTTCTTT.

This clone was seen a single time. The chain links TRBV9 to TRBJ1-1; D gene ambiguous. V lost 5 bases and J 3 bases, leaving 8 bases between the germline ends. The CDR3 contains 12 residues. Germline V CDR1 and CDR2: SGDLS, YYNGEE. In nucleotides, the CDR3 is TGTGCCAGCAGTAGTCAGGACACTGAAGCTTTCTTT. Its protein is CASSSQDTEAFF.

V usage is TRBV6-5 and J usage is TRBJ2-1, with 7 bases fitting TRBD2. Germline V gene lookup returns CDR1 MNHEY and CDR2 SVGAGI. CDR3 size: 15 residues. With V trimmed by 6 bases and J by 7 bases, 12 bases remained unmatched. CDR3 sequence reads: CASSRPGTNYNEQFF. The CDR3 bases are TGTGCCAGCAGCCGACCTGGGACTAACTATAATGAGCAGTTCTTC.

The rearrangement links TRBV5-1 to TRBJ2-7; TRBD1 matches 7 bases. Germline CDR1 is SGHRS and CDR2 is YFSETQ. Trimming cost V 4 bases and J 2 bases; bases outside gene matches: 3. The CDR3 covers 13 residues. CDR3 nucleotides: TGCGCCAGCAGCGGACAGGCGGCCTACGAGCAGTACTTC. It yields the protein CASSGQAAYEQYF.

This chain uses TRBV6-1 with TRBJ2-1; TRBD1 might be the D (5 bases). This CDR3 has 12 residues. V shed 3 bases and J shed 15 bases, with 15 bases lying between them. CDR1 is MNHNS, CDR2 SASEGT, per germline. Here the CDR3 reads CASSELDSSSFF. The DNA of the CDR3 is TGTGCCAGCAGTGAGTTAGACAGCTCTTCGTTCTTC.

This sequence joins TRBV18 and TRBJ2-1, with 7 positions matching TRBD1. Germline V gives CDR1 KGHSH, CDR2 LQKENI. Germline trimming cut 4 bases from V and 1 base from J; bases unmatched to any gene: 7. The CDR3 loop spans 16 amino acids. The CDR3 loop reads CASSQKGTDSYNEQFF. DNA for the CDR3: TGTGCCAGCTCACAAAAGGGGACAGATTCCTACAATGAGCAGTTCTTC.

This CDR3 is CASSQAGGNTGELFF. In DNA, the CDR3 is TGTGCCAGCAGCCAAGCGGGAGGGAACACCGGGGAGCTGTTTTTT. The V call is TRBV5-4, the J call TRBJ2-2; 9 positions match TRBD2. Trimming took 4 bases from V and 1 from J; bases not matched to a gene: 2. The CDR3 runs to 15 residues. Germline assignment: CDR1 SGHNT and CDR2 YYREEE (reference sequence).

This clone was found a few times. The V and J genes are TRBV6-6 and TRBJ1-5; 8 nucleotides align to TRBD1. Germline lookup yields CDR1 MNHNY and CDR2 SVGAGI (reference sequence). The CDR3 contains 15 residues. J was trimmed by 5 bases and V by 4 bases; bases with no gene match: 7. The CDR3, as DNA: TGTGCCAGCAGTTCTTGGACAGGGCCCTATCAGCCCCAGCATTTT. This codes for CASSSWTGPYQPQHF.